The 19 T cell receptor beta chains below come from one sample, sequenced in a study of T cells after yellow fever vaccination. TCRdb analysed the 5' RACE reads with MiXCR anew, one entry per CDR3 protein. The sample carries some 560,000 distinct CDR3 sequences, less than 20% recorded once. Sequencing was performed on PBMCs, taken about 5 days after the first yellow fever vaccination. These receptors all stem from a man between 18 and 35 years old who received the YFV17D yellow fever vaccine.

The chain uses TRBV7-9 and TRBJ1-4; TRBD1 agrees at 7 bases. The V gene's germline CDR1 is SEHNR and CDR2 FQNEAQ (reference sequence). V shed 5 bases, J shed 7 bases, and the junction held 13 bases outside the gene matches. The CDR3 extends over 16 amino acids. This chain's CDR3 is CASSPLRQGGGEKLFF. The CDR3 nucleotides read TGTGCCAGCAGCCCCCTTCGACAGGGAGGAGGTGAAAAACTGTTTTTT.

V and J are TRBV5-1 and TRBJ2-3; D not certain. Germline V lookup: CDR1 SGHRS, CDR2 YFSETQ. V was trimmed by 2 bases and J by 0 bases, leaving 10 bases between them. The CDR3 covers 15 residues. The CDR3 nucleotides read TGCGCCAGCAGCTTCCGGCCCGGGAGCACAGATACGCAGTATTTT. The encoded protein is CASSFRPGSTDTQYF.

The V and J genes are TRBV4-1 and TRBJ1-4; 7 bases fit TRBD1. Per the germline V gene, CDR1 is MGHRA and CDR2 is YSYEKL. After removal of 4 bases from V and 8 bases from J, the junction contained 7 bases not matched to a gene. This CDR3 is built from 14 residues. The CDR3 DNA follows: TGCGCCAGCAGCCTTATAGGGGGCGAGGAAAAACTGTTTTTT. Protein product: CASSLIGGEEKLFF.

This clonotype was picked up a small number of times. This chain uses TRBV23-1 with TRBJ2-5; TRBD1 or TRBD2 may be the D gene (5 bases each). TRBV23-1 is placed among ORFs of uncertain function. There are 14 residues in the CDR3. The V end was cut by 7 bases, the J end by 2 bases, with 14 bases between. This chain's CDR3 is CASNQGTVQETQYF. The CDR3, as DNA: TGCGCCAGCAACCAAGGGACGGTACAAGAGACCCAGTACTTC.

This clonotype was recorded a few times. This chain joins TRBV11-2 and TRBJ2-3; TRBD2 agrees at 9 bases. Germline CDR1 and CDR2: SGHAT and FQNNGV. CDR3 length: 18 residues. V gave up 5 bases and J gave up 0 bases; unmatched junction bases: 12. The CDR3 reads CASSSRGRGGGSTDTQYF. The DNA for the CDR3 is TGTGCCAGCAGCAGTCGGGGGCGGGGGGGCGGAAGCACAGATACGCAGTATTTT.

This clonotype appeared a few times. V usage is TRBV5-4 and J usage is TRBJ2-1; 8 nucleotides match TRBD2. The germline gives CDR1 SGHNT, CDR2 YYREEE (reference sequence). V was pared by 6 bases and J by 1 base, with 6 bases of the junction left unmatched. The CDR3 runs 15 residues. For the CDR3, the DNA is TGTGCCAGCACGTTCCGGGGGGGGTCCTACAATGAGCAGTTCTTC. As protein: CASTFRGGSYNEQFF.

This chain connects TRBV4-3 to TRBJ2-3; 8 bases match TRBD1. CDR3 length: 18 amino acids. V lost 3 bases, J lost 1 base, and 12 bases stayed unmatched. CDR1 and CDR2 (germline): LGHNA, YSLEER. The CDR3 protein is CASSQQAISGQGTDTQYF. CDR3 bases: TGCGCCAGCAGCCAGCAGGCCATTTCGGGACAGGGCACAGATACGCAGTATTTT.

The V and J genes are TRBV4-2 and TRBJ2-7; D not certain. V gave up 8 bases and J gave up 2 bases, with 10 bases separating them. The length of the CDR3 is 12 residues. Germline V gives CDR1 LGHNA, CDR2 YNFKEQ. In nucleotides, the CDR3 is TGTGCCAGCGGCCCTGACACCTACGAGCAGTACTTC. It is translated as CASGPDTYEQYF.

The rearrangement joins TRBV5-6 to TRBJ1-1; 9 bases align to TRBD1. With V trimmed by 3 bases and J by 0 bases, 6 bases remained unmatched. From germline, CDR1 is SGHDT and CDR2 YYEEEE. The CDR3 covers 16 residues. CDR3 DNA: TGTGCCAGCAGCTGGGGACAGGGAAAAATGAACACTGAAGCTTTCTTT. The encoded protein is CASSWGQGKMNTEAFF.

As to this clonotype: Germline is not matched at one junction end, which may reflect a read error. This chain joins TRBV6-2 or TRBV6-3 and TRBJ2-3; D remains unclear. This CDR3 has 17 amino acids. CDR1 and CDR2 (germline): MNHEY, SVGEGT. DNA of the CDR3: TGTGCCAGCAGTTACTCGAGGCTGGGTCGAGGCACGGATACGCAGTATTTT. Translated, it gives CASSYSRLGRGTDTQYF.

V and J are TRBV12-3 or TRBV12-4 and TRBJ1-5, with D hard to call. V was shortened by 6 bases and J by 5 bases, with 8 bases between the two germline ends. The CDR3 is 12 residues long. CDR3 in DNA: TGTGCCAGCAGCAGGACTGATCAGCCCCAGCATTTT. This encodes CASSRTDQPQHF.

This chain connects TRBV7-2 to TRBJ2-5, with TRBD2 identical over 14 bases. This CDR3 comprises 16 residues. After removal of 5 bases from V and 4 bases from J, the junction contained 6 bases not matched to a gene. The germline V gene encodes CDR1 SGHTA and CDR2 FQGNSA. CDR3 in amino acids: CASSVTGTSGGETQYF. CDR3 bases: TGTGCCAGCAGCGTGACCGGGACTAGCGGGGGAGAGACCCAGTACTTC.

This clonotype turned up a few times. The chain employs TRBV28 and TRBJ2-3; D possibly matches TRBD1 or TRBD2 (5 bases each). V lost 8 bases and J lost 0, with 15 bases in between. The length of the CDR3 is 15 residues. The germline gives CDR1 MDHEN, CDR2 SYDVKM. The CDR3 DNA sequence: TGTGCCAGCCGGGACCCCAGGAGAAGCACAGATACGCAGTATTTT. It yields the protein CASRDPRRSTDTQYF.

V is TRBV5-6 and J is TRBJ1-5; weak D call: TRBD1 (5 bases). Trimming stripped 0 bases from V and 9 bases from J, with 13 bases between. Germline CDR1 reads SGHDT; CDR2 reads YYEEEE. The CDR3 length is 14 residues. CDR3 in amino acids: CASSLEGRRGPQHF. In nucleotides, the CDR3 is TGTGCCAGCAGCTTGGAGGGGAGACGTGGGCCCCAGCATTTT.

This chain joins TRBV20-1 and TRBJ2-1; 9 bases are shared with TRBD2. After removal of 3 bases from V and 7 bases from J, the junction contained 10 bases not matched to a gene. Looked up from germline, CDR1 is DFQATT and CDR2 is SNEGSKA (reference sequence). The CDR3 spans 15 residues. CDR3 loop: CSASGAGGKRNEQFF. The CDR3 DNA reads as TGCAGTGCTAGTGGGGCGGGGGGGAAGCGGAATGAGCAGTTCTTC.

This clonotype was seen more than once but under ten times. V gene TRBV25-1 combines with J gene TRBJ2-1; 10 nucleotides match TRBD1. Germline V lookup: CDR1 MGHDK, CDR2 SYGVNS. The ends lost 5 bases at V and 3 bases at J; junction bases unmatched: 10. CDR3 length: 17 amino acids. Here the CDR3 reads CASSPNRGQGGYNEQFF. CDR3 nucleotides: TGTGCCAGCAGTCCCAACCGCGGACAGGGGGGCTACAATGAGCAGTTCTTC.

V is TRBV6-1 and J is TRBJ2-2; 11 nucleotides line up with TRBD2. This CDR3 has 16 amino acids. Germline loops: CDR1 MNHNS, CDR2 SASEGT. Trimming at V came to 6 bases and at J to 7 bases, leaving 10 bases not matched to a gene. The CDR3 DNA reads as TGTGCCAGCAGGGGAACTAGCGGGGGTTTGGGCGGGGAGCTGTTTTTT. Translation gives CASRGTSGGLGGELFF.

This clonotype was picked up many times. The CDR3 sequence is CASSQVGRGTEAFF. The CDR3 coding sequence is TGCGCCAGCAGCCAAGTTGGGCGGGGCACTGAAGCTTTCTTT. The rearrangement links TRBV4-1 to TRBJ1-1, with D uncertain. Germline-derived CDR1 and CDR2 are MGHRA and YSYEKL. The ends were cut back, 1 base at V and 4 bases at J, with 10 bases in the middle. The CDR3 contains 14 residues.

The chain couples TRBV2 to TRBJ1-4, with 9 bases that match TRBD1. Germline values: CDR1 SNHLY, CDR2 FYNNEI. This CDR3 is built from 12 residues. V lost 8 bases and J lost 10; bases outside the gene matches: 5. The CDR3 DNA is TGTGCCAGCGAGAGACAGGGGGGAAAACTGTTTTTT. It specifies CASERQGGKLFF.